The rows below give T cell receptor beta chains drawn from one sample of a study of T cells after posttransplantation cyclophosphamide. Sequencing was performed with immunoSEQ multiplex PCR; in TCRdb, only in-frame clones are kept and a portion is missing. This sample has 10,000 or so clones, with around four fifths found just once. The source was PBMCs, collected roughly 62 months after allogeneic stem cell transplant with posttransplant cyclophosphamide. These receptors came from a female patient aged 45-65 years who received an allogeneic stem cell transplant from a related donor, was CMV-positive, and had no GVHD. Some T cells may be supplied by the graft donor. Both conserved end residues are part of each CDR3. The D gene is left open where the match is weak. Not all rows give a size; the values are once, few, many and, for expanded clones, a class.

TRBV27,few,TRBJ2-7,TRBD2,CASSLGLAGEQYF,TGTGCCAGCAGTTTAGGGCTAGCGGGTGAGCAGTACTTC
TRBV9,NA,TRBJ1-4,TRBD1,CASSPVTTGGEKLFF,TGTGCCAGCAGCCCCGTGACAACAGGGGGAGAAAAACTGTTTTTT
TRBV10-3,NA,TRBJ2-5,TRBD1,CAIRDTGARSEQETQYF,TGTGCCATCAGGGATACAGGGGCTCGGAGTGAGCAAGAGACCCAGTACTTC
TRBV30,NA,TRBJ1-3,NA,CAWSPDAGIGNTIYF,TGTGCCTGGAGTCCCGACGCAGGGATAGGAAACACCATATATTTT
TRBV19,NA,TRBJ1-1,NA,CASSIGPQTNTEAFF,TGTGCCAGTAGTATCGGTCCACAGACGAACACTGAAGCTTTCTTT
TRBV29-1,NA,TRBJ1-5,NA,CSVESGMGQPQHF,TGCAGCGTTGAATCCGGGATGGGACAGCCCCAGCATTTT
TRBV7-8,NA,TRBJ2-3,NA,CASSPFRTDTQYF,TGTGCCAGCAGCCCTTTTCGCACAGATACGCAGTATTTT
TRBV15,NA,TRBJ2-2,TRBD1,CATRLGPGQGVSTGELFF,TGTGCCACCAGACTCGGGCCGGGACAGGGGGTTTCCACCGGGGAGCTGTTTTTT
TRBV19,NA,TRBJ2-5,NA,CASSMPSLAQETQYF,TGTGCCAGTAGTATGCCCTCCCTGGCACAAGAGACCCAGTACTTC
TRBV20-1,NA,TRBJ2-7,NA,CSASGYEQYF,TGCAGTGCTTCAGGGTACGAGCAGTACTTC
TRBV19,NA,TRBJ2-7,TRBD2,CASSAVGGLEAYEQYF,TGTGCCAGTAGTGCCGTCGGGGGACTAGAAGCCTACGAGCAGTACTTC
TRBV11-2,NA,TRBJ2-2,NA,CASSHNTGELFF,TGTGCCAGCAGCCATAACACCGGGGAGCTGTTTTTT
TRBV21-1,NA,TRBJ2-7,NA,CASSKEASSEQYF,TGTGCCAGCAGCAAAGAGGCTAGCTCCGAGCAGTACTTC
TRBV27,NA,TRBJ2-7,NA,CASSIRQAKYEQYF,TGTGCCAGCAGCATTAGACAGGCCAAGTACGAGCAGTACTTC
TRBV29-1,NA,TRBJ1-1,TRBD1,CSVLGTGVQMNTEAFF,TGCAGCGTTCTCGGGACAGGCGTCCAAATGAACACTGAAGCTTTCTTT
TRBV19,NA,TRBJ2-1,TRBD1,CASNGPGQGYSYEQFF,TGTGCCAGTAACGGACCGGGACAGGGATACTCCTATGAGCAGTTCTTC
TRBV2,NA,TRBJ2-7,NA,CASSEDRAHEQYF,TGTGCCAGCAGTGAAGACAGGGCACACGAGCAGTACTTC
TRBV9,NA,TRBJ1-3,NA,CASSVGAGFSGNTIYF,TGTGCCAGCAGCGTAGGAGCAGGGTTCTCTGGAAACACCATATATTTT
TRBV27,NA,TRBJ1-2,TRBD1,CASSPTGTGNGYTF,TGTGCCAGCAGTCCCACCGGGACAGGGAATGGCTACACCTTC
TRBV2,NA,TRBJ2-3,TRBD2,CASSLAGETDTQYF,TGTGCCAGCAGCCTAGCGGGAGAGACAGATACGCAGTATTTT
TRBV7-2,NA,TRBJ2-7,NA,CASSIYRGGTYEQYF,TGTGCCAGCAGTATATACAGGGGGGGGACCTACGAGCAGTACTTC
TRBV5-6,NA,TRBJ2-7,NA,CASSLGLGTYEQYF,TGTGCCAGCAGCTTAGGACTGGGTACCTACGAGCAGTACTTC
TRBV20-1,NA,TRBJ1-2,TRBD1,CSAPLTGAYTF,TGCAGTGCCCCTCTGACAGGGGCCTACACCTTC
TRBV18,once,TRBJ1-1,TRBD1,CASSPPGTRDRGSRTEAFF,TGTGCCAGCTCACCACCGGGGACTAGGGACAGGGGGTCTAGGACTGAAGCTTTCTTT
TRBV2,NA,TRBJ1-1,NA,CASSDMGGYTEAFF,TGTGCCAGCAGTGATATGGGGGGGTACACTGAAGCTTTCTTT
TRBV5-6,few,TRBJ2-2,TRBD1,CASSPDRSYTGELFF,TGTGCCAGCAGCCCGGACAGGAGTTACACCGGGGAGCTGTTTTTT
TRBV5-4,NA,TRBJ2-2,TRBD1,CASSVTYRNRGPGELFF,TGTGCCAGCAGCGTTACATATCGGAACAGGGGCCCCGGGGAGCTGTTTTTT
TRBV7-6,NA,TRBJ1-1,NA,CASSRRGKNTEAFF,TGTGCCAGCAGCCGACGAGGCAAGAACACTGAAGCTTTCTTT
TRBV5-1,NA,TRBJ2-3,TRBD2,CASSWTSGSTDTQYF,TGCGCCAGCAGTTGGACTAGCGGTAGCACAGATACGCAGTATTTT
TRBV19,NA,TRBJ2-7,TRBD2,CATQGLAGRDRSYEQYF,TGTGCCACCCAGGGACTAGCGGGACGAGACAGATCATACGAGCAGTACTTC
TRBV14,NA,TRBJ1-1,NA,CASSQWGGMNTEAFF,TGTGCCAGCAGCCAATGGGGGGGCATGAACACTGAAGCTTTCTTT
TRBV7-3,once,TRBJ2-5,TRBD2,CASSPGGGGQETQYF,TGTGCCAGCAGCCCCGGCGGGGGAGGGCAAGAGACCCAGTACTTC
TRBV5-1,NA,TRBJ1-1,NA,CASSLERNTEAFF,TGCGCCAGCAGCTTGGAGAGGAACACTGAAGCTTTCTTT
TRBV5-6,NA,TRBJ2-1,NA,CASSFGVISYNEQFF,TGTGCCAGCAGCTTCGGGGTAATCTCCTACAATGAGCAGTTCTTC
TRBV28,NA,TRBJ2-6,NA,CASGVRSWANVLTF,TGTGCCAGCGGAGTCCGGTCCTGGGCCAACGTCCTGACTTTC
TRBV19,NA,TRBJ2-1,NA,CASSIDIRVRRLNEQFF,TGTGCCAGTAGTATAGATATTCGGGTACGGCGCCTCAATGAGCAGTTCTTC
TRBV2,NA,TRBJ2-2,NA,CASSKSREGRSGELFF,TGTGCCAGCAGTAAGAGCCGGGAAGGTCGATCGGGGGAGCTGTTTTTT
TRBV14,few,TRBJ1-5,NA,CASSQVVVEGSGNQPQHF,TGTGCCAGCAGCCAAGTTGTCGTGGAGGGGAGTGGCAATCAGCCCCAGCATTTT
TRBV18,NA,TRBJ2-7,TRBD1,CASSPNRQGATYEQYF,TGTGCCAGCTCGCCGAATCGACAGGGAGCAACCTACGAGCAGTACTTC
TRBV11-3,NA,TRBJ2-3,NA,CASSLGQSGADTQYF,TGTGCCAGCAGCTTAGGACAGTCCGGCGCAGATACGCAGTATTTT
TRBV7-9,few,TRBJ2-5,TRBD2,CASSTGRTSGSVETQYF,TGTGCCAGCAGCACCGGACGGACTAGCGGGAGTGTTGAGACCCAGTACTTC
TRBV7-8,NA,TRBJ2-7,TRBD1,CASSSRPGQGSYEQYF,TGTGCCAGCAGCTCCCGACCGGGACAGGGCTCCTACGAGCAGTACTTC
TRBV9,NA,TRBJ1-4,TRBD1,CASSVGAWDSPNEKLFF,TGTGCCAGCAGCGTAGGGGCTTGGGACAGCCCTAATGAAAAACTGTTTTTT
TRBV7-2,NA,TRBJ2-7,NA,CASSLRAVASTGLYEQYF,TGTGCCAGCAGCTTACGCGCAGTTGCTAGTACAGGGCTATACGAGCAGTACTTC